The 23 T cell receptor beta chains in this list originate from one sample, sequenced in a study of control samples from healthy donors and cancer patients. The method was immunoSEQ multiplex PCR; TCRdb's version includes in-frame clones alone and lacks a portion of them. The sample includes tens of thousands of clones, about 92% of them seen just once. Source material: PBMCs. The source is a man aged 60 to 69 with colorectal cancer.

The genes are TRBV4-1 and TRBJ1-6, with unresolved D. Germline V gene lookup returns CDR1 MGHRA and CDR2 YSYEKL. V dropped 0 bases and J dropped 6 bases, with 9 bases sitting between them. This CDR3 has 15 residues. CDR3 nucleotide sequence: TGCGCCAGCAGCCAAGAGGCCCACAGTAATTCACCCCTCCACTTT. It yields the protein CASSQEAHSNSPLHF.

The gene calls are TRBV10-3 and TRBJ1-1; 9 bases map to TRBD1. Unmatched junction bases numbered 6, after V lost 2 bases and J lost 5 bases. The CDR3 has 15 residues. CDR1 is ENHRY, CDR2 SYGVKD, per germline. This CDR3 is CAISEGTGWETEAFF. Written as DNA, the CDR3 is TGTGCCATCAGTGAGGGGACAGGGTGGGAAACTGAAGCTTTCTTT.

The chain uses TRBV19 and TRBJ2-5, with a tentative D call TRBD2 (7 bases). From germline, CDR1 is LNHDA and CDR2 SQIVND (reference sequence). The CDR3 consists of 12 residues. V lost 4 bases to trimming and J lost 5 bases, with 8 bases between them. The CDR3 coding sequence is TGTGCCAGTAGTAAGGGGGGGGAGACCCAGTACTTC. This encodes CASSKGGETQYF.

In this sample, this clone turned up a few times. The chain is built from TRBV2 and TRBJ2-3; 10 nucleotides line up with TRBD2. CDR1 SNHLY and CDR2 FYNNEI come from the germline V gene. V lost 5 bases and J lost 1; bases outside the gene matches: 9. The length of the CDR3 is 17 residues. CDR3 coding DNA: TGTGCCAGCAGTACCGACCCTCTAGCGGGGGGCACAGATACGCAGTATTTT. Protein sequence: CASSTDPLAGGTDTQYF.

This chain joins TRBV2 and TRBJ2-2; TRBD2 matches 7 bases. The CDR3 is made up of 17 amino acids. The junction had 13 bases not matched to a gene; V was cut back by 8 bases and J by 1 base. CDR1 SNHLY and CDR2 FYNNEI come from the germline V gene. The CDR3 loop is CASVGVSGALNTGELFF. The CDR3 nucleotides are TGTGCCAGCGTGGGGGTCAGCGGGGCCCTGAACACCGGGGAGCTGTTTTTT.

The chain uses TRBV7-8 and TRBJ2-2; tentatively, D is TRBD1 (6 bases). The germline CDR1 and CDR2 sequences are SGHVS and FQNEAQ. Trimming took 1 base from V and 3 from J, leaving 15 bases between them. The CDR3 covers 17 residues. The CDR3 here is CASSLVGAGSYTGELFF. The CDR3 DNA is TGTGCCAGCAGCTTAGTGGGGGCAGGGTCGTACACCGGGGAGCTGTTTTTT.

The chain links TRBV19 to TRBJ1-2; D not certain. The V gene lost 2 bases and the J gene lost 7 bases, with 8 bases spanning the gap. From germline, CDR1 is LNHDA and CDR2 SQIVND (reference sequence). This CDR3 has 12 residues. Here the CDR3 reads CASSIRRSGYTF. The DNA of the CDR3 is TGTGCCAGTAGTATAAGGAGGTCTGGCTACACCTTC.

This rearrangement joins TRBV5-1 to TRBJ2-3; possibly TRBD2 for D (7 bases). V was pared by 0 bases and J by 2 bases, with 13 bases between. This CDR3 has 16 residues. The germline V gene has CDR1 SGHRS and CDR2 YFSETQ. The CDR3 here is CASSLDLGGPTDTQYF. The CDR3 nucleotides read TGCGCCAGCAGCTTGGATCTGGGGGGGCCCACAGATACGCAGTATTTT.

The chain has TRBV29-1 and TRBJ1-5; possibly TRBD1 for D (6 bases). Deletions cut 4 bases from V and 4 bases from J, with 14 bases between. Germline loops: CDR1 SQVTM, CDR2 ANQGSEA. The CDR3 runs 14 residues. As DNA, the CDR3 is TGCAGCGTTGCAGTAACAGGGATGAATCAGCCCCAGCATTTT. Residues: CSVAVTGMNQPQHF.

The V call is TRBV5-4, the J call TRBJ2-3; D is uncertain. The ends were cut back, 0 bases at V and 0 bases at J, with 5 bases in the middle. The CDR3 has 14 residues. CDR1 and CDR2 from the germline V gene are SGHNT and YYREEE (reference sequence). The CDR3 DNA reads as TGTGCCAGCAGCTTGGCCAAGAGCACAGATACGCAGTATTTT. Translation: CASSLAKSTDTQYF. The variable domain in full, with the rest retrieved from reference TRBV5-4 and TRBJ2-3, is ETGVTQSPTHLIKTRGQQVTLRCSSQSGHNTVSWYQQALGQGPQFIFQYYREEENGRGNFPPRFSGLQFPNYSSELNVNALELDDSALYLCASSLAKSTDTQYFGPGTRLTVL.

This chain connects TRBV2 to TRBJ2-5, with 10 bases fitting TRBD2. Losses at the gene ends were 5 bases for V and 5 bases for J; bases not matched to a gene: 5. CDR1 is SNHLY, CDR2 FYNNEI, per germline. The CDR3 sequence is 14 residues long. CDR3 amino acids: CASSYSGGSETQYF. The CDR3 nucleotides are TGTGCCAGCAGTTATAGCGGGGGGTCTGAGACCCAGTACTTC.

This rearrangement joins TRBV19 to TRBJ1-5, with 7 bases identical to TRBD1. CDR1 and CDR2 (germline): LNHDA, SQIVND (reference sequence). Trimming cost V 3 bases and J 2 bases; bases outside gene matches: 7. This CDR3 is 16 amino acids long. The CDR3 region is CASSIMKGTGNQPQHF. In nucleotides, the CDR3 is TGTGCCAGTAGTATTATGAAGGGGACAGGCAATCAGCCCCAGCATTTT.

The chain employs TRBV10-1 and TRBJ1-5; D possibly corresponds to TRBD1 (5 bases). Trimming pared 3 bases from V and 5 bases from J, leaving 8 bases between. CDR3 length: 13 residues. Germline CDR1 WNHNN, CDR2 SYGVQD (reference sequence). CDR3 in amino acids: CASSDGTHQPQHF. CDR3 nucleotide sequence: TGCGCCAGCAGTGATGGGACCCATCAGCCCCAGCATTTT.

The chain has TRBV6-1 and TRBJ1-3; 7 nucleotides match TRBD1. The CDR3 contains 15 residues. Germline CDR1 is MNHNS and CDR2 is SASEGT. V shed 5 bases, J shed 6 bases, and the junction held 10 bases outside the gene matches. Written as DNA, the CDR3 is TGTGCCAGCAGTTTCCAGACAGGGCGGGTAAACACCATATATTTT. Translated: CASSFQTGRVNTIYF.

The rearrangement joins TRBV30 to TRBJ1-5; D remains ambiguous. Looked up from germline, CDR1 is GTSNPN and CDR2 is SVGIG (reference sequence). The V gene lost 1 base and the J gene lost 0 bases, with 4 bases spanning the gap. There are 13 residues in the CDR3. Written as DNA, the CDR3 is TGTGCCTGGAGTGAGGATAGCAATCAGCCCCAGCATTTT. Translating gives CAWSEDSNQPQHF.

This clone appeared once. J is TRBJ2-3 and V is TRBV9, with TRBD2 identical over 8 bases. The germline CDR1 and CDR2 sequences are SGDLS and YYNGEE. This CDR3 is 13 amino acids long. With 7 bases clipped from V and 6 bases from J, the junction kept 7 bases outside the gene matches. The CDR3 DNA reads TGTGCCAGCCAAGGCGGGGGGAGCGATACGCAGTATTTT. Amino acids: CASQGGGSDTQYF.

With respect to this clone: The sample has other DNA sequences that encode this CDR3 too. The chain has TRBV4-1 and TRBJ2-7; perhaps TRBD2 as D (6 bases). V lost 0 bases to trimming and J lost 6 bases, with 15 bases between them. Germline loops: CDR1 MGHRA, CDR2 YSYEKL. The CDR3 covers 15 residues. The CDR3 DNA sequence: TGCGCCAGCAGCCAAGACCCGAGGAGGGAAGGCGAGCAGTACTTC. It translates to CASSQDPRREGEQYF.

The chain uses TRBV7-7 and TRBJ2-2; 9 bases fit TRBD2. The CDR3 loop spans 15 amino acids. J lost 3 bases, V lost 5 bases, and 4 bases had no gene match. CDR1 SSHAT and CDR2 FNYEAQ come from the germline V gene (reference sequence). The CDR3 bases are TGTGCCAGCAGCCCGCGGGAGGGGTACACCGGGGAGCTGTTTTTT. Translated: CASSPREGYTGELFF.

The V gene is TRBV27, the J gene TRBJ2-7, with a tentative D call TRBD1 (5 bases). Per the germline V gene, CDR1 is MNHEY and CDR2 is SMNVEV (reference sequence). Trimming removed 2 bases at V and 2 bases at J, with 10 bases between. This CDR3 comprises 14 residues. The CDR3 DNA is TGTGCCAGCAGTTTAAGGGGTTTTACCTACGAGCAGTACTTC. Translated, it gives CASSLRGFTYEQYF.

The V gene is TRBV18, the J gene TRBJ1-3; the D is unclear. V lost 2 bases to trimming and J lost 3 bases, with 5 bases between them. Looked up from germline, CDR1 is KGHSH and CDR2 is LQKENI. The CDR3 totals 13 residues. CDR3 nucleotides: TGTGCCAGCTCACCAAAAATTGGAAACACCATATATTTT. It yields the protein CASSPKIGNTIYF.

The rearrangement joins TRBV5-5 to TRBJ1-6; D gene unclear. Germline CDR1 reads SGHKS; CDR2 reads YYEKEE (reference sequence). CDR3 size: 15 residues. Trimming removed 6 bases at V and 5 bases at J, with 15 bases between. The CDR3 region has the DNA TGTGCCAGCACGGTCGGGAGTAACCATAATTCACCCCTCCACTTT. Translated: CASTVGSNHNSPLHF.

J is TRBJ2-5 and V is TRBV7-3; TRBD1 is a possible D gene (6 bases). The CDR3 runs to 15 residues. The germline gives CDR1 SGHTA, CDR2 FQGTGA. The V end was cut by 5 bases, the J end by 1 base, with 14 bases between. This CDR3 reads CASSAQGLRQETQYF. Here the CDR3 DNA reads TGTGCCAGCAGCGCCCAGGGGCTACGCCAAGAGACCCAGTACTTC.

The CDR3 nucleotides are TGTGCCACCAGCAGCTTCGGGGGGGGATCCAATCAGCCCCAGCATTTT. This gives the protein CATSSFGGGSNQPQHF. The chain employs TRBV15 and TRBJ1-5, with D perhaps matching TRBD1 (5 bases). Trimming cost V 3 bases and J 3 bases, with 15 bases left between them. The CDR3 has 16 amino acids. The germline V gene encodes CDR1 LNHNV and CDR2 YYDKDF (reference sequence).